This T cell receptor (beta chain) was sequenced during a study of cytomegalovirus exposure and HLA in healthy donors. In germline, CDR1 is MNHEY, CDR2 SVGAGI. Trimming took 2 bases from V and 4 from J, leaving 6 bases between them. The CDR3 contains 13 residues. In the PCR, 60 Vbeta and 13 Jbeta primers were used. Produced via immunoSEQ multiplex PCR; TCRdb's table is partial and in-frame only. The table has about 150,000 clones, 65% to 80% seen once. This receptor was obtained from a male donor in good health and CMV-seronegative. The J gene is TRBJ1-5, the V gene TRBV6-5; D possibly corresponds to TRBD1 (5 bases). Material: PBMCs. The CDR3 here is CASSYRGNQPQHF. DNA of the CDR3: TGTGCCAGCAGTTACAGGGGAAATCAGCCCCAGCATTTT.